Given below is one T cell receptor beta chain in context. There is no known antigen for this receptor. Base qualities are not provided; no much larger clone lies one nucleotide away. The data originate from a study of T cell repertoires in cytomegalovirus infection (dated by TCRdb to between 2017 and 2020). Regarding the research as a whole: The HLA type of each donor mattered for the analysis, because public TCR beta signatures pointed to carriage of CMV infection along with the matching HLA type. Findings and caveats that apply to the study as a whole: Carriers of CMV infection plus the relevant HLA type were discriminated by the cumulative frequency of public TCR beta family members in the study cohort and in an independent roughly 350-donor cohort. The ex vivo response was dominated by HLA-C-restricted CMV-specific TCR beta clonotypes, which also provided the single most frequent clonotype in two of eight donors.

The CDR3, cysteine through phenylalanine, is 13 amino acids long. The retained sequence is limited to the CDR3, 39 bases, with the frame set at the first base. V is clipped by 4 bases and J by 5 bases, and the sequence between their germline boundaries is 9 bases long. The CDR1 and CDR2 encoded by the germline V gene (reference sequence) are MNHEY and SMNVEV. The sequencer listed for this sample is Illumina HiSeq 1500. TCRdb took the public reads, trimmed them with fastp at Q25, ran MiXCR for clone calling and kept in-frame beta chains. Each CDR3 protein appears once, grouped with its most common genes and DNA. The table for this sample lists around 330,000 distinct CDR3 sequences; 15% to 20% of them were counted only once. The ten largest clones capture 12% of the sample.

This chain joins TRBV27 to TRBJ2-1, with the D gene uncertain. The sample comprised PBMCs. The clonotype comes from a human donor in good health (CMV status not recorded). Some clones in this sample may be carry-over from other donors' samples. DNA sequence: TGTGCCAGCAGTTCTTATCGGAACAATGAGCAGTTCTTC. Protein translation: CASSSYRNNEQFF.